Listed below are T cell receptor beta chains from one sample, sequenced in a study of blood T cells in healthy people across ages. One entry per CDR3 protein results from TCRdb running MiXCR on the 5' RACE reads. The table lists fewer than 750,000 distinct CDR3 sequences, approximately 52% of them singletons. The sequencing sample was made of blood. The receptors stem from a woman of 80 years or more in good health. CDR3s include the opening cysteine and the closing phenylalanine or tryptophan. The D gene is left open where the match is weak.

D	V	CDR3
NA	TRBV9	CASSVDVSTYSEQFF
NA	TRBV29-1	CSVAGQDSRSGETQYF
NA	TRBV7-6	CASSLEAGAEKLFF
NA	TRBV5-1	CASSRREGPTGELFF
TRBD2	TRBV7-8	CASSPLGTSGFQETQYF
NA	TRBV20-1	CSACPFGGPGYTF
NA	TRBV6-2/TRBV6-3	CASRASADQTQYF
NA	TRBV27	CASSRVGIEQYF
TRBD2	TRBV9	CASRRAVASGVYEQFF
NA	TRBV20-1	CSADGANTDTQYF
NA	TRBV7-9	CASSLGADQPQHF
NA	TRBV7-8	CASSYQGISENEQFF
NA	TRBV12-3/TRBV12-4	CASSLAGAGEYEQYF
NA	TRBV3-1	CAGSQSGPYSNQPQHF
TRBD2	TRBV27	CASSLKLAGSYEQYF
NA	TRBV4-3	CASSQRQGLSGANVLTF
NA	TRBV24-1	CATSDPTPEQFF
TRBD2	TRBV29-1	CSVEGQAGSYNEQFF
TRBD1	TRBV5-1	CASSTQGTSYGYTF
TRBD2	TRBV11-2	CASSPTLAAQETQYF
NA	TRBV7-7	CASSLGGVGVNEQFF
NA	TRBV5-1	CASSLSGGEQYF
NA	TRBV19	CASSIKAGVDGYTF
NA	TRBV6-5	CASSPDGEKLFF
NA	TRBV20-1	CSARDHPAETQYF
NA	TRBV6-5	CASSRTGELFF
TRBD2	TRBV12-3/TRBV12-4	CASSLGLAGGYEQFF
TRBD1	TRBV24-1	CATRRDRGYGYTF
NA	TRBV5-1	CASSPAGTPSVTSSYNEQFF
NA	TRBV7-6	CASSVAGSGANVLTF
NA	TRBV20-1	CSVPGNYGYTF
NA	TRBV21-1	CASSKNERETDTQYF
TRBD2	TRBV3-1	CASSSGRGPETQYF
TRBD1	TRBV18	CASSPTDRGTDTQYF
NA	TRBV28	CASSLRTEAYF
NA	TRBV10-2	CASSELFGQPRNTEAFF
NA	TRBV11-2	CASSFSIEGTDTQYF
NA	TRBV11-2	CASSLAQGLDGYTF
TRBD1	TRBV11-2	CASSFGQGLVSETQYF
NA	TRBV20-1	CSAEHGNTEAFF
TRBD2	TRBV10-3	CAIGKRLAESSYNEQFF
NA	TRBV20-1	CSGYYPDTQYF
NA	TRBV20-1	CSAQTQVGWGYTF
NA	TRBV9	CASSEANLGPNYGYTF
TRBD1	TRBV12-3/TRBV12-4	CASSLPGQGARVSYEQYF